The clone carrying this T cell receptor beta chain appeared many times. Antigen unknown. The authors took one heparinised blood draw, averaging approximately 0.12 L, from each donor. Sorting of CD4+ naive, central memory, regulatory and stem cell-like memory cells was performed via CD45RO/CCR7/CD25/CD127/CD95/CD27. Purity of each sorted population was above 98%. Expressed TCRB transcripts were sequenced because the isolated RNA had all been reverse transcribed beforehand. The repertoire was sequenced with immunoSEQ multiplex PCR; TCRdb's copy has only in-frame clones and lacks some. The table includes about 290,000 clones, under 8.5% detected once. This sample stems from a study of beta chain features in type 1 diabetes. Whole-study results and caveats: Naive, central memory and Treg TCRB repertoires appeared more alike in patients than in healthy donors.

V was clipped by 1 base and J by 4 bases, with 2 bases between them. In germline, CDR1 is GTSNPN, CDR2 SVGIG (reference sequence). CDR3 size: 11 residues. The sequence was obtained from a woman aged 18-29 years in good health. The specimen sequenced was central memory CD4+ T cells from blood. The chain couples TRBV30 to TRBJ2-1; the D is unclear. CDR3 nucleotides: TGTGCCTGGAGTGCTTACAATGAGCAGTTCTTC. It yields the protein CAWSAYNEQFF.